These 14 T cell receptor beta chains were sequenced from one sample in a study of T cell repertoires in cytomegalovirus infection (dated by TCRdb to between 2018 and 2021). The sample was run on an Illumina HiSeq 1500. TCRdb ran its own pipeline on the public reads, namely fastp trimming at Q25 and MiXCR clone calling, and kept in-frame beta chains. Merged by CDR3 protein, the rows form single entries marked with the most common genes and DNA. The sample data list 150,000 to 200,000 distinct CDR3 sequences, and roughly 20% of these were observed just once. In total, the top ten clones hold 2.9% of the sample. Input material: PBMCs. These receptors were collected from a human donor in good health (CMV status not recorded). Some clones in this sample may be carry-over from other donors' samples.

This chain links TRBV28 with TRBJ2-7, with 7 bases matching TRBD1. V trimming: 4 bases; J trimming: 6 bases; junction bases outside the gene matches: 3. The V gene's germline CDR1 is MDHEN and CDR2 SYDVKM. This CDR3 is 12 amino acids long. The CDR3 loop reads CASSSRGSEQYF. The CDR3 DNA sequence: TGTGCCAGCAGTTCCAGGGGGTCCGAGCAGTACTTC.

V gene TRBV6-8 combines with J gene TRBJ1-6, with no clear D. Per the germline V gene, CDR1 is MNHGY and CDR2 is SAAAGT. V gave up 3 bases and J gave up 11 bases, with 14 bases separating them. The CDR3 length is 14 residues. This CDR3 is CASSYRRPRAPLHF. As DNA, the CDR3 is TGTGCCAGCAGTTATCGACGGCCTAGGGCACCCCTCCACTTT.

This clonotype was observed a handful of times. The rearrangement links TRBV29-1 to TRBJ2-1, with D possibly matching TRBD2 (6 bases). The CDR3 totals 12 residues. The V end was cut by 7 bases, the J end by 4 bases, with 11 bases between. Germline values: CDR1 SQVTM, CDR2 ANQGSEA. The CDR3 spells CSGGDSYNEQFF. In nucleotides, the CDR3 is TGCAGCGGGGGGGACTCTTACAATGAGCAGTTCTTC.

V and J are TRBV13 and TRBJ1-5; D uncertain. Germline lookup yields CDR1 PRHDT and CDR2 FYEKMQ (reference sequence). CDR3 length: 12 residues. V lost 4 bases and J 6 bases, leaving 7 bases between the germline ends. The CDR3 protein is CASSSPGQPQHF. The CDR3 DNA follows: TGTGCCAGCAGCTCCCCTGGTCAGCCCCAGCATTTT. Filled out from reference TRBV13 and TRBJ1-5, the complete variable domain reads AAGVIQSPRHLIKEKRETATLKCYPIPRHDTVYWYQQGPGQDPQFLISFYEKMQSDKGSIPDRFSAQQFSDYHSELNMSSLELGDSALYFCASSSPGQPQHFGDGTRLSIL.

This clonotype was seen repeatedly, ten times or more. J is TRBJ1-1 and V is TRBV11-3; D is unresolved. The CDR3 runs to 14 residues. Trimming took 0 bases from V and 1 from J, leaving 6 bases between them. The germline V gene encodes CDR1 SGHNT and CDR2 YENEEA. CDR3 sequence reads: CASSLERGNTEAFF. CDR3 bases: TGTGCCAGCAGCTTAGAACGAGGGAACACTGAAGCTTTCTTT.

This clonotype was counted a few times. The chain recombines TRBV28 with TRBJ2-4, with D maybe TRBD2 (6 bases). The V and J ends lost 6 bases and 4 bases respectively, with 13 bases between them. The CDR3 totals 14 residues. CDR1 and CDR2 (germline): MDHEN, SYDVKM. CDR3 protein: CASSLGGTKNIQYF. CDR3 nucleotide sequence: TGTGCCAGCAGCCTGGGTGGGACTAAAAACATTCAGTACTTC.

This chain's CDR3 is CASSPSWRERVETQYF. DNA for the CDR3: TGCGCCAGCAGCCCCTCCTGGCGGGAGCGGGTAGAGACCCAGTACTTC. The V gene is TRBV4-3, the J gene TRBJ2-5; 7 bases align to TRBD2. With 4 bases clipped from V and 4 bases from J, the junction kept 12 bases outside the gene matches. The CDR3 is made up of 16 amino acids. The germline CDR1 and CDR2 sequences are LGHNA and YSLEER.

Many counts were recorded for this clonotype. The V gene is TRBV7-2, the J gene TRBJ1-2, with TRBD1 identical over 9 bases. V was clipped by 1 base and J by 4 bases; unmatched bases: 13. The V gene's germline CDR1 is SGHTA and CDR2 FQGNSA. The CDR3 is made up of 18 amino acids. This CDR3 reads CASSLGGTGSAAAYGYTF. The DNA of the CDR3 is TGTGCCAGCAGCTTAGGAGGGACAGGGTCGGCGGCGGCCTATGGCTACACCTTC. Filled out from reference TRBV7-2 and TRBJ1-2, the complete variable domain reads GAGVSQSPSNKVTEKGKDVELRCDPISGHTALYWYRQSLGQGLEFLIYFQGNSAPDKSGLPSDRFSAERTGGSVSTLTIQRTQQEDSAVYLCASSLGGTGSAAAYGYTFGSGTRLTVV.

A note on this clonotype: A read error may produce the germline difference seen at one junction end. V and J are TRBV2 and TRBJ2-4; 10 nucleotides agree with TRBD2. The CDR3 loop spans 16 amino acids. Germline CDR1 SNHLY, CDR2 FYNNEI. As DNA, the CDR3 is TGTGCCAGCAGAGAAGCGGCTAGCGGGAGTATCAGCATTCAGTACTTC. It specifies CASREAASGSISIQYF.

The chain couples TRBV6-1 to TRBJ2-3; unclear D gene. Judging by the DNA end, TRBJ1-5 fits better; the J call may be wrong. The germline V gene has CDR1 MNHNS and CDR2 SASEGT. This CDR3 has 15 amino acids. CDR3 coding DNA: TGTGCCAGCAGTGTAACTAGCGGGATCACAGATACGCAGCATTTT. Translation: CASSVTSGITDTQHF.

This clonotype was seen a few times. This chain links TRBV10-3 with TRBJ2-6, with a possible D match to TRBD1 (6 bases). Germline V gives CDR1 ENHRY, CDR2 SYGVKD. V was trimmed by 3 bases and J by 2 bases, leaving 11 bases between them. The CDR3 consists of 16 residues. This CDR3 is CAISEARGAGANVLTF. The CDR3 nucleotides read TGTGCCATCAGTGAAGCCAGGGGTGCTGGGGCCAACGTCCTGACTTTC.

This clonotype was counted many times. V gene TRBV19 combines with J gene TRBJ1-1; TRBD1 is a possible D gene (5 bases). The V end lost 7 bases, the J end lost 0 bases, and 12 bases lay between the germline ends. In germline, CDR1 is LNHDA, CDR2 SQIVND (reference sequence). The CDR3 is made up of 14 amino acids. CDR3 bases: TGTGCCAGTAAGAGGGACCCAGTGAACACTGAAGCTTTCTTT. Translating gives CASKRDPVNTEAFF.

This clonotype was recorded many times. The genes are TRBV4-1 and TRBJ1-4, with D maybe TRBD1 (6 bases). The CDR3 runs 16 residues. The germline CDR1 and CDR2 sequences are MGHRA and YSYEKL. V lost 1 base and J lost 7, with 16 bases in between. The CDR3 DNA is TGCGCCAGCAGCCAAGCGGTACAGGGTACGCGTGAAAAACTGTTTTTT. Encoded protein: CASSQAVQGTREKLFF.

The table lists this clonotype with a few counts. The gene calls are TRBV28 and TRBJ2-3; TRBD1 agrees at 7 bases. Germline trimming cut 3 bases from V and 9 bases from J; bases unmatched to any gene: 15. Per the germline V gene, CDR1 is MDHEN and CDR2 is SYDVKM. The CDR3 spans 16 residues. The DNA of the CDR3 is TGTGCCAGCAGTTTCCCATCGGGACAGCCTCTCTGGACGCAGTATTTT. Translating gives CASSFPSGQPLWTQYF.